The clone carrying this T cell receptor beta chain was found many times. This sample was included in a study of regulatory T cells in long-lasting Graves disease. Building of the TCR beta libraries involved iRepertoire HTBI primers and Arm-PCR of CDR3 regions. Via MiXCR, TCRdb re-called the multiplex PCR reads, giving one row per CDR3 protein. The table lists roughly 410,000 distinct CDR3 sequences, about 15% of them singletons, with approximately 7.6% in the top ten. The CDR3 loop spans 16 amino acids. Looked up from germline, CDR1 is MNHEY and CDR2 is SVGEGT. V was clipped by 6 bases and J by 0 bases; unmatched bases: 6. Described time point: newly diagnosed GD, antithyroid drugs for less than 3 months. Scientists built the TCR library using RNA that was extracted from PBMCs. These data are also associated with another study on T cells in Graves' hyperthyroidism and ophthalmopathy.

Sequencing used peripheral blood mononuclear cells (PBMCs), obtained at new diagnosis, from a patient treated with antithyroid drugs. The TCR comes from a woman aged 40 to 50 with Graves disease. V and J are TRBV6-2 or TRBV6-3 and TRBJ1-5; 9 bases fit TRBD1. The CDR3 loop is CASRTQGAGSNQPQHF. The CDR3 DNA follows: TGTGCCAGCAGGACACAGGGGGCTGGTAGCAATCAGCCCCAGCATTTT.